This TCR beta chain emerged from a study of blood T cell repertoires in COVID-19. Study information: PBMCs, B-cell-depleted T cells, or T cells provided the cDNA or gDNA that made up the material.

This CDR3 is built from 15 residues. V shed 1 base and J 2 bases; nucleotides not matched to a gene: 3. Per the germline V gene, CDR1 is LGHNA and CDR2 is YNFKEQ. Assay used: immunoSEQ multiplex PCR; TCRdb lists only in-frame clones, some missing. Among tens of thousands of clones listed, more than 90% were seen once. The sequence was obtained from a human donor in a cohort sampled during active COVID-19. This chain joins TRBV4-2 and TRBJ2-7; 9 nucleotides match TRBD2. Sequencing was done on a sample of peripheral blood. CDR3 coding DNA: TGTGCCAGCAGCCAAGGGGCTAGCGGGACCTACGAGCAGTACTTC. It codes for CASSQGASGTYEQYF.